The source of this TCR beta chain is a study of cytomegalovirus exposure and HLA in healthy donors. To note about this clone: Its antigen is still unknown.

Both 60 Vbeta primers and 13 Jbeta primers went into the PCR. Only in-frame clones appear in the TCRdb table, and some are missing; sequencing was by immunoSEQ multiplex PCR. The sample shows around 120,000 clones, approximately 80% of them seen only once. The study, taken as a whole, reports: The productive fraction for most TCR beta V segments was about 87% or about 30% in an earlier analysis. The study carried out a later analysis of TCR beta sequences. It associated about 15,000 of them with specific HLA alleles at a false discovery rate of 0.05.

CDR1 is ENHRY and CDR2 is SYGVKD in the germline V gene. With 7 bases clipped from V and 8 bases from J, the junction kept 6 bases outside the gene matches. The length of the CDR3 is 12 residues. The sequence was obtained from a man aged 25-40 years in good health and CMV-seronegative. The chain has TRBV10-3 and TRBJ1-2; 8 nucleotides agree with TRBD1. The sample consisted of PBMCs. CDR3 region: CAITVGQGGYTF. CDR3 nucleotides: TGTGCCATCACCGTAGGACAGGGCGGCTACACCTTC.